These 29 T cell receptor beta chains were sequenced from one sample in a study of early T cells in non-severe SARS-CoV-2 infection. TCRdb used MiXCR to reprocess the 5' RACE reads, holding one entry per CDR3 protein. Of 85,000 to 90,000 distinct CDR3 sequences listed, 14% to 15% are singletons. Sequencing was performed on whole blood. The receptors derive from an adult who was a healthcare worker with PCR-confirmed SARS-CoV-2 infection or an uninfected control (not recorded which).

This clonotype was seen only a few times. The CDR3 nucleotides are TGCGCCAGCAGCGCGGCCATAACGGCCTTCAATGAAAAACTGTTTTTT. Translated, it gives CASSAAITAFNEKLFF. This chain links TRBV5-1 with TRBJ1-4; D is uncertain. From germline, CDR1 is SGHRS and CDR2 YFSETQ. This CDR3 is built from 16 residues. V lost 4 bases and J 5 bases, leaving 18 bases between the germline ends.

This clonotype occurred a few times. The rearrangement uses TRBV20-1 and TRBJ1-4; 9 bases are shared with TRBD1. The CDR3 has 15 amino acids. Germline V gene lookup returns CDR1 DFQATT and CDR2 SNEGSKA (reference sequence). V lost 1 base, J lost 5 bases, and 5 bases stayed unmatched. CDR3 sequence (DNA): TGCAGTGCTAGAGTGTCAGGGACAGGGAATGAAAAACTGTTTTTT. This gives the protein CSARVSGTGNEKLFF.

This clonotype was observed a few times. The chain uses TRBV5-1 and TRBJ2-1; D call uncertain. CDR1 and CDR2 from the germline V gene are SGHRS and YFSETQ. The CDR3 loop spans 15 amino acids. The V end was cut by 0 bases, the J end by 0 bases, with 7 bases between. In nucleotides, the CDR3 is TGCGCCAGCAGCTTGGTAACTTACTCCTACAATGAGCAGTTCTTC. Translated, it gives CASSLVTYSYNEQFF. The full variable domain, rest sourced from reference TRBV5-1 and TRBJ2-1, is KAGVTQTPRYLIKTRGQQVTLSCSPISGHRSVSWYQQTPGQGLQFLFEYFSETQRNKGNFPGRFSGRQFSNSRSEMNVSTLELGDSALYLCASSLVTYSYNEQFFGPGTRLTVL.

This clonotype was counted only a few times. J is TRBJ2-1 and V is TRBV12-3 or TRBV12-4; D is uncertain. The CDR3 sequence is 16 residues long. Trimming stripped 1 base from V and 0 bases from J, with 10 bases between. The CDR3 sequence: CASSLGDTHSYNEQFF. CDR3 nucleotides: TGTGCCAGCAGTTTAGGAGACACTCACTCCTACAATGAGCAGTTCTTC.

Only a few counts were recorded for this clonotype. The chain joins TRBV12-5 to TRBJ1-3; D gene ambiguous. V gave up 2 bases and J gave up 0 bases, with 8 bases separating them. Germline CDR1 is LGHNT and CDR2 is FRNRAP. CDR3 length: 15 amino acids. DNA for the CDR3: TGTGCTAGTGGTTTGCAGGCCTACTCTGGAAACACCATATATTTT. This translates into CASGLQAYSGNTIYF.

The CDR3 DNA reads as TGTGCCAGCAGTTACTCGGGACTAGGTATCGAGCAGTACGTC. This codes for CASSYSGLGIEQYV. This chain uses TRBV6-2 or TRBV6-3 with TRBJ2-7; 8 bases match TRBD2. The length of the CDR3 is 14 residues. Germline V gene data show CDR1 as MNHEY and CDR2 as SVGEGT. Germline trimming cut 0 bases from V and 6 bases from J; bases unmatched to any gene: 4.

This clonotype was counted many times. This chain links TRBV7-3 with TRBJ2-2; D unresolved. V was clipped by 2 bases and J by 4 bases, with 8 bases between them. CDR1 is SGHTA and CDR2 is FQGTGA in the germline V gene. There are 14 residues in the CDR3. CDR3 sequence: CASSLSQGTGELFF. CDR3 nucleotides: TGTGCCAGCAGCTTATCCCAAGGCACCGGGGAGCTGTTTTTT.

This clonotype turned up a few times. The CDR3 protein is CASRPLDSLAKNIQYF. In DNA form, the CDR3 reads TGTGCCAGCAGACCCCTAGATTCCCTAGCCAAAAACATTCAGTACTTC. The chain combines TRBV2 with TRBJ2-4; D not certain. Per the germline V gene, CDR1 is SNHLY and CDR2 is FYNNEI. This CDR3 comprises 16 residues. V lost 6 bases and J 0 bases, leaving 15 bases between the germline ends.

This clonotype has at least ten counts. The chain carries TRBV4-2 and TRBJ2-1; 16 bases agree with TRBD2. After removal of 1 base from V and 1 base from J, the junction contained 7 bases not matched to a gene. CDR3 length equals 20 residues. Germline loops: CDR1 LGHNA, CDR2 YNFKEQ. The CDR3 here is CASSQVGLAGGPRSYNEQFF. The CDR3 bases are TGTGCCAGCAGCCAAGTGGGACTAGCGGGGGGGCCGCGTTCCTACAATGAGCAGTTCTTC.

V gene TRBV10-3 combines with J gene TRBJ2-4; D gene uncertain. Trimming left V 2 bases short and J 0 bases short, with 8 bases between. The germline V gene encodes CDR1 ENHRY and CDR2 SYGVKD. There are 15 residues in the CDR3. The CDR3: CAISEPPLAKNIQYF. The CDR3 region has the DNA TGTGCCATCAGTGAGCCTCCATTAGCCAAAAACATTCAGTACTTC.

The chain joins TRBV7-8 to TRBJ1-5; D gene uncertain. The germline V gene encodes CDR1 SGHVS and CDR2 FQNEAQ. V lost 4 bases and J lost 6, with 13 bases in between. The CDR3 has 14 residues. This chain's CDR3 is CASSSRQAGQPQHF. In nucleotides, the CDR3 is TGTGCCAGCAGCTCCCGGCAGGCGGGTCAGCCCCAGCATTTT.

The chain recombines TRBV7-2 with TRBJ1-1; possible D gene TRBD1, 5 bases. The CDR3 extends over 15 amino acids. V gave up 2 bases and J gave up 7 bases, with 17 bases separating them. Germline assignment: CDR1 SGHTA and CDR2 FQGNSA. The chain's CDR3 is CASSLKVPVRDEAFF. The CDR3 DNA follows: TGTGCCAGCAGCTTAAAAGTCCCGGTCAGGGATGAAGCTTTCTTT.

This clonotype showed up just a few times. The CDR3, as DNA: TGCGCCAGCATCGAAGGGTCCCGATCAAGCTCCTACAATGAGCAGTTCTTC. It translates to CASIEGSRSSSYNEQFF. The chain joins TRBV5-1 to TRBJ2-1; no definite D call. Germline CDR1 reads SGHRS; CDR2 reads YFSETQ. The CDR3 is made up of 17 amino acids. V shed 6 bases and J shed 0 bases, with 19 bases lying between them.

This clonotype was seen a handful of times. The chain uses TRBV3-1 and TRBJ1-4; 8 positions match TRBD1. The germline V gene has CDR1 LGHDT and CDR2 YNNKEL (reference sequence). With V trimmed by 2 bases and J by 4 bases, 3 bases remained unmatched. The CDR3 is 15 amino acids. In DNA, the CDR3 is TGTGCCAGCAGCCAACGTACAGGGGGTAATGAAAAACTGTTTTTT. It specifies CASSQRTGGNEKLFF.

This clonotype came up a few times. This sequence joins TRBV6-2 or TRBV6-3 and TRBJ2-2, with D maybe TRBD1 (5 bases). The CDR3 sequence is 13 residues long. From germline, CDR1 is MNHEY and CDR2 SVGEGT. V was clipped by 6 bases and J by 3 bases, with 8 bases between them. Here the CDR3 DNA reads TGTGCCAGCAGACAGGAGCACACCGGGGAGCTGTTTTTT. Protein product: CASRQEHTGELFF.

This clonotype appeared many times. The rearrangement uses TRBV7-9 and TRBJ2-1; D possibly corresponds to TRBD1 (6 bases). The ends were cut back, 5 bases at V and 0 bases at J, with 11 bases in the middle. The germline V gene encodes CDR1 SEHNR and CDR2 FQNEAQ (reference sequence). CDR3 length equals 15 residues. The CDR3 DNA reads TGTGCCAGCAGCCCCAGGGGCCACTCCTACAATGAGCAGTTCTTC. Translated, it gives CASSPRGHSYNEQFF.

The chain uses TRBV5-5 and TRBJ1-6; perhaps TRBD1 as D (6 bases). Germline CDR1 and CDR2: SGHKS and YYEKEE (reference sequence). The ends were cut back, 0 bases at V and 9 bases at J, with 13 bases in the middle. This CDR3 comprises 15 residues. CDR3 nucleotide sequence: TGTGCCAGCAGCTTGGCATGGACAGAAAGTTCACCCCTCCACTTT. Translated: CASSLAWTESSPLHF.

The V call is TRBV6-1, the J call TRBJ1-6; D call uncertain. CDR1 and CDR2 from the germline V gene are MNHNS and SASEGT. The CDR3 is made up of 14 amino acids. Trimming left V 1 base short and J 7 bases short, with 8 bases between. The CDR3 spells CASSEGFGNSPLHF. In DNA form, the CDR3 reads TGTGCCAGCAGTGAAGGGTTTGGGAATTCACCCCTCCACTTT.

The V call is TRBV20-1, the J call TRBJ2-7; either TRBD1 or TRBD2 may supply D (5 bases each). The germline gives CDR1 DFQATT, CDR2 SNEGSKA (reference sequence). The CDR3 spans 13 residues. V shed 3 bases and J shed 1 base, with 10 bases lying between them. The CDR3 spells CSASPGTSYEQYV. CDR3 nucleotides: TGCAGTGCTAGTCCGGGGACGTCCTACGAGCAGTACGTC.

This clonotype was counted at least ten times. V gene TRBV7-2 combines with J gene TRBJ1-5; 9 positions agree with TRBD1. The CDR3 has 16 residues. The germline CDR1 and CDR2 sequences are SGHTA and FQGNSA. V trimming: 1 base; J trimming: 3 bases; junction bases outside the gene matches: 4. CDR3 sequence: CASSLEGTGYNQPQHF. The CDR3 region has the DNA TGTGCCAGCAGCTTAGAAGGGACAGGGTACAATCAGCCCCAGCATTTT.

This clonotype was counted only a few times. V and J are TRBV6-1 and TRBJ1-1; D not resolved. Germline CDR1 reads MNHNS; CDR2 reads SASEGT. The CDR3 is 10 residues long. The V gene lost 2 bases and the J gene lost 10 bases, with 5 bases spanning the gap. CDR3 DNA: TGTGCCAGCAGTGAACTAGGAGCTTTCTTT. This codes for CASSELGAFF.

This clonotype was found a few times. Here the CDR3 reads CAWSVGTGVYNEQFF. The CDR3 DNA follows: TGTGCCTGGAGTGTTGGGACGGGGGTCTACAATGAGCAGTTCTTC. The rearrangement links TRBV30 to TRBJ2-1; possible D gene TRBD2, 6 bases. The CDR3 length is 15 residues. V lost 0 bases, J lost 3 bases, and 12 bases lay in between. Per germline, CDR1 GTSNPN and CDR2 SVGIG (reference sequence).

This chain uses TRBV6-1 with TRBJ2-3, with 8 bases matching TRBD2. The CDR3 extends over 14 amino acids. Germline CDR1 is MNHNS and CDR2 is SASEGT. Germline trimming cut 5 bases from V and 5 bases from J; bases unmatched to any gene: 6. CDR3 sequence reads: CASSTGGAVDTQYF. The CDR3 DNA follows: TGTGCCAGCAGTACCGGGGGGGCGGTAGATACGCAGTATTTT.

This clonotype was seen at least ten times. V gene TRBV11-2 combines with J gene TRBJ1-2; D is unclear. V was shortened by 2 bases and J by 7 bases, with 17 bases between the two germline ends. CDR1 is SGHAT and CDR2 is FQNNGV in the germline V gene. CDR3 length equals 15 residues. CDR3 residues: CASSLRSTDLRGYTF. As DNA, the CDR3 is TGTGCCAGCAGCTTAAGGTCGACGGACCTTCGTGGCTACACCTTC. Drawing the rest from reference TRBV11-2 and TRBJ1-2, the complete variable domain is EAGVAQSPRYKIIEKRQSVAFWCNPISGHATLYWYQQILGQGPKLLIQFQNNGVVDDSQLPKDRFSAERLKGVDSTLKIQPAKLEDSAVYLCASSLRSTDLRGYTFGSGTRLTVV.

This chain's CDR3 is CAWSVFAGLSTDTQYF. Written as DNA, the CDR3 is TGTGCCTGGAGTGTGTTTGCAGGGCTAAGCACAGATACGCAGTATTTT. The gene calls are TRBV30 and TRBJ2-3, with D possibly matching TRBD1 (5 bases). CDR1 is GTSNPN, CDR2 SVGIG, per germline (reference sequence). The CDR3 has 16 residues. The germline V and J ends were trimmed by 0 bases and 0 bases, with 13 bases remaining between them.

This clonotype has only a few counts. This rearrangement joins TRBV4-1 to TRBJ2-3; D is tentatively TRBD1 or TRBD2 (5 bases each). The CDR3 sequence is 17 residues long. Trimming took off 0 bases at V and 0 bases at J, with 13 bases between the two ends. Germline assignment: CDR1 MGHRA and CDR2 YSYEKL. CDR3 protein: CASSQDARDPSTDTQYF. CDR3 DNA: TGCGCCAGCAGCCAAGATGCCCGGGACCCTAGCACAGATACGCAGTATTTT.

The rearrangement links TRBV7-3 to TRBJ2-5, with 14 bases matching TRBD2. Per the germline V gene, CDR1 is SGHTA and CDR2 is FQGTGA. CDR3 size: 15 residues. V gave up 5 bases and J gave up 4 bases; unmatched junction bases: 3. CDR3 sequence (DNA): TGTGCCAGCAGCCCTGGGACTAGCGGGGGAGAGACCCAGTACTTC. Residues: CASSPGTSGGETQYF.

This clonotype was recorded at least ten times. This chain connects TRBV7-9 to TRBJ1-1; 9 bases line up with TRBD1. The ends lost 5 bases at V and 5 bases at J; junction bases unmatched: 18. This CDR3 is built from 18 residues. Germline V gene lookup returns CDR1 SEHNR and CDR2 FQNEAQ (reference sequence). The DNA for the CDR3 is TGTGCCAGCAGCGCCCCAGGGGACAGGGACGGGGTAAGGACTGAAGCTTTCTTT. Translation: CASSAPGDRDGVRTEAFF. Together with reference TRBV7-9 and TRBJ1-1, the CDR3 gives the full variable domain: DTGVSQNPRHKITKRGQNVTFRCDPISEHNRLYWYRQTLGQGPEFLTYFQNEAQLEKSRLLSDRFSAERPKGSFSTLEIQRTEQGDSAMYLCASSAPGDRDGVRTEAFFGQGTRLTVV.

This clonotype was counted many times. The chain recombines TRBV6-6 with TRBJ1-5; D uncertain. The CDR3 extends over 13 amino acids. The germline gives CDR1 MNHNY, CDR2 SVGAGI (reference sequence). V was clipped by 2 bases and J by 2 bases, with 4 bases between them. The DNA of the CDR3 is TGTGCCAGCAGTTACGGGGGCAATCAGCCCCAGCATTTT. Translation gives CASSYGGNQPQHF.